This TCR beta chain is drawn from a study of beta chain features in type 1 diabetes. Overall study results and limits: Researchers report that Type 1 diabetes patients had moderately but significantly shorter TCRB CDR3s across all four CD4+ subsets.

The CDR3 has 15 residues. CDR1 SGDLS and CDR2 YYNGEE come from the germline V gene. V was shortened by 1 base and J by 8 bases, with 16 bases between the two germline ends. Expressed TCRB transcripts were sequenced, since all the RNA that had been isolated was reverse transcribed. About 3.6 million reads on average were seen across naive, central memory and regulatory T cell samples. Sequenced by immunoSEQ multiplex PCR; TCRdb stores in-frame clones only, minus some. The sample has some 640,000 clones, 11% to 15% seen once. With respect to this clone: Antigen: not known.

V gene TRBV9 combines with J gene TRBJ1-3; no clear D. What was sequenced was naive CD4+ T cells from blood. The receptor was isolated from a man between 18 and 29 years old with type 1 diabetes. The CDR3 DNA sequence: TGTGCCAGCAGCGTAACAAGTTGGGGTAGGGACACCATATATTTT. Amino acid sequence: CASSVTSWGRDTIYF.